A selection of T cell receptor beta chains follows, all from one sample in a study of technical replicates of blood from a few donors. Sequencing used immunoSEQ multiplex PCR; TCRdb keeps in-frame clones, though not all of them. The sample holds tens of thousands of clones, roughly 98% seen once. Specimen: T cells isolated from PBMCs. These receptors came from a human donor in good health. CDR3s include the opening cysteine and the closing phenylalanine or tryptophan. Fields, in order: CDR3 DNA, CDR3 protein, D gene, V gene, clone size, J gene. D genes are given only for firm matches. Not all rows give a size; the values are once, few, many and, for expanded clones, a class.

CDR3 DNA: TGTGCCAGCAGTTTATATGGGGGAGGCCCCGACGAGCAGTACTTC
CDR3 protein: CASSLYGGGPDEQYF
D gene: .
V gene: TRBV27
clone size: .
J gene: TRBJ2-7

CDR3 DNA: TGTGCCAGCAGTTACAGGGGTACCCATGGCTACACCTTC
CDR3 protein: CASSYRGTHGYTF
D gene: TRBD1
V gene: TRBV27
clone size: .
J gene: TRBJ1-2

CDR3 DNA: TGTGCCAGCAGTCCCTTCCCGGGGGGAAACTATGGCTACACCTTC
CDR3 protein: CASSPFPGGNYGYTF
D gene: .
V gene: TRBV5-6
clone size: .
J gene: TRBJ1-2

CDR3 DNA: TGTGCCAGCAGCTTATACCCGTTCGCCGCAGGGTCGGTCACCGGGGAGCTGTTTTTT
CDR3 protein: CASSLYPFAAGSVTGELFF
D gene: .
V gene: TRBV7-3
clone size: .
J gene: TRBJ2-2

CDR3 DNA: TGTGCCAGCAGTTCTGGGACAGGGGGCCTAGGCAATCAGCCCCAGCATTTT
CDR3 protein: CASSSGTGGLGNQPQHF
D gene: TRBD1
V gene: TRBV28
clone size: .
J gene: TRBJ1-5

CDR3 DNA: TGTGCCAGCAGCTTCCTCCGGGACACAGATGAAGCTTTCTTT
CDR3 protein: CASSFLRDTDEAFF
D gene: .
V gene: TRBV7-2
clone size: .
J gene: TRBJ1-1

CDR3 DNA: TGCGCCAGCAGCCCTGGACAGGGCTCCTACAATGAGCAGTTCTTC
CDR3 protein: CASSPGQGSYNEQFF
D gene: TRBD1
V gene: TRBV5-1
clone size: .
J gene: TRBJ2-1

CDR3 DNA: TGTGCCAGCAGCGTAGCCTTACTAGCCCCTCCGAGTGAGCAGTTCTTC
CDR3 protein: CASSVALLAPPSEQFF
D gene: .
V gene: TRBV9
clone size: once
J gene: TRBJ2-1

CDR3 DNA: TGTGCCAGCAGTCGCGGACTAGCGGGAGTTTGGGTTGAGCAGTTCTTC
CDR3 protein: CASSRGLAGVWVEQFF
D gene: TRBD2
V gene: TRBV28
clone size: .
J gene: TRBJ2-1

CDR3 DNA: TGTGCCAGCAGTGAAGATAAGACAGGGCGGGCGCAGCCCCAGCATTTT
CDR3 protein: CASSEDKTGRAQPQHF
D gene: TRBD1
V gene: TRBV2
clone size: .
J gene: TRBJ1-5

CDR3 DNA: TGTGCCAGCTCACCCCCCTCCCAGGCCCAAGAGACCCAGTACTTC
CDR3 protein: CASSPPSQAQETQYF
D gene: .
V gene: TRBV18
clone size: .
J gene: TRBJ2-5

CDR3 DNA: TGTGCCAGCAGTGCACCTAGCGGATGGAATGAGCAGTTCTTC
CDR3 protein: CASSAPSGWNEQFF
D gene: TRBD2
V gene: TRBV2
clone size: .
J gene: TRBJ2-1

CDR3 DNA: TGTGCCATCAGTGGGGGACTAGCGGGGGAAGAGACCCAGTACTTC
CDR3 protein: CAISGGLAGEETQYF
D gene: TRBD2
V gene: TRBV10-3
clone size: .
J gene: TRBJ2-5

CDR3 DNA: TGTGCCAGCAGCGGGACAGCCGTAAACTCCTACGAGCAGTACTTC
CDR3 protein: CASSGTAVNSYEQYF
D gene: TRBD1
V gene: TRBV2
clone size: .
J gene: TRBJ2-7

CDR3 DNA: TGTGCCAGCAGCCCTCACCAACAGGGCTACGGCTACACCTTC
CDR3 protein: CASSPHQQGYGYTF
D gene: .
V gene: TRBV6-6
clone size: once
J gene: TRBJ1-2

CDR3 DNA: TGCGCCAGCAGGGTCGGACTAGTTCCTGGCAATGAGCAGTTCTTC
CDR3 protein: CASRVGLVPGNEQFF
D gene: TRBD2
V gene: TRBV5-1
clone size: .
J gene: TRBJ2-1

CDR3 DNA: TGTGCCAGCAACCCACTCCTGAACACTGAAGCTTTCTTT
CDR3 protein: CASNPLLNTEAFF
D gene: .
V gene: TRBV6-1
clone size: few
J gene: TRBJ1-1

CDR3 DNA: TGCAGCGTTGTACTGGTTAACTCCTACAATGAGCAGTTCTTC
CDR3 protein: CSVVLVNSYNEQFF
D gene: .
V gene: TRBV29-1
clone size: .
J gene: TRBJ2-1

CDR3 DNA: TGTGCCAGCAGTTACTCACGGGTGGGCTCCTACAATGAGCAGTTCTTC
CDR3 protein: CASSYSRVGSYNEQFF
D gene: .
V gene: TRBV6-5
clone size: .
J gene: TRBJ2-1

CDR3 DNA: TGCAGCGCTAAACAGGGGAGTGGAGAACTGTTTTTT
CDR3 protein: CSAKQGSGELFF
D gene: TRBD1
V gene: TRBV29-1
clone size: .
J gene: TRBJ1-4

CDR3 DNA: TGTGCCAGTAGTCCTGTGGCCCGGAACACTGAAGCTTTCTTT
CDR3 protein: CASSPVARNTEAFF
D gene: .
V gene: TRBV19
clone size: once
J gene: TRBJ1-1

CDR3 DNA: TGTGCCTGGAATCGCGGGACAGGGGACAATGAGCAGTTCTTC
CDR3 protein: CAWNRGTGDNEQFF
D gene: TRBD1
V gene: TRBV30
clone size: .
J gene: TRBJ2-1

CDR3 DNA: TGTGCCAGCAGTTTATTTGGGGCCGGCAGGGTCTGGGAGCAGTACTTC
CDR3 protein: CASSLFGAGRVWEQYF
D gene: .
V gene: TRBV28
clone size: .
J gene: TRBJ2-7

CDR3 DNA: TGTGCCAGCAGTCGTAGCGGAGACACCGGGGAGCTGTTTTTT
CDR3 protein: CASSRSGDTGELFF
D gene: .
V gene: TRBV6-5
clone size: .
J gene: TRBJ2-2

CDR3 DNA: TGTGCCAGTAGTATTAGGGGTTATCACACTGAAGCTTTCTTT
CDR3 protein: CASSIRGYHTEAFF
D gene: .
V gene: TRBV19
clone size: few
J gene: TRBJ1-1

CDR3 DNA: TGTGCCTGGGCCATAGCTACAGATACGCAGTATTTT
CDR3 protein: CAWAIATDTQYF
D gene: .
V gene: TRBV30
clone size: .
J gene: TRBJ2-3

CDR3 DNA: TGCAGCGTTGTAGCGGGAGGGCCGTCAGATACGCAGTATTTT
CDR3 protein: CSVVAGGPSDTQYF
D gene: TRBD2
V gene: TRBV29-1
clone size: .
J gene: TRBJ2-3

CDR3 DNA: TGTGCCAGCAGCTTTACGGGATCTGGGGCCAACGTCCTGACTTTC
CDR3 protein: CASSFTGSGANVLTF
D gene: .
V gene: TRBV7-6
clone size: .
J gene: TRBJ2-6

CDR3 DNA: TGCGCCAGCAGCCATTCATATTTT
CDR3 protein: CASSHSYF
D gene: .
V gene: TRBV5-1
clone size: .
J gene: TRBJ1-3

CDR3 DNA: TGTGCCAGCAGGGGACAGGGGGCTGGAAACACCATATATTTT
CDR3 protein: CASRGQGAGNTIYF
D gene: TRBD1
V gene: TRBV28
clone size: once
J gene: TRBJ1-3

CDR3 DNA: TGTGCCAGCACCCGAGGATCTGGAAACACCATATATTTT
CDR3 protein: CASTRGSGNTIYF
D gene: .
V gene: TRBV5-6
clone size: .
J gene: TRBJ1-3

CDR3 DNA: TGCGCCAGCAGCCCTGGGACAGGGGGCTACGAGCAGTACTTC
CDR3 protein: CASSPGTGGYEQYF
D gene: TRBD1
V gene: TRBV5-1
clone size: .
J gene: TRBJ2-7

CDR3 DNA: TGTGCCAGCAGCCCACTGAGGGTGGGGCAGTACTTC
CDR3 protein: CASSPLRVGQYF
D gene: .
V gene: TRBV7-8
clone size: .
J gene: TRBJ2-7

CDR3 DNA: TGTGCCAGTCGGACAGGTTGGTCCACTGAAGCTTTCTTT
CDR3 protein: CASRTGWSTEAFF
D gene: TRBD1
V gene: TRBV19
clone size: once
J gene: TRBJ1-1